This is a list of T cell receptor beta chains from one sample in a study of T-cell memory formation after mild COVID-19. MiXCR was run by TCRdb on the 5' RACE reads, yielding one entry per CDR3 protein. The sample has under 150,000 distinct CDR3 sequences; about 20% are singletons. Sequencing was done on a sample of PBMCs or a T cell subset sorted from them (not recorded which). All receptors come from a man younger than 35 who had mild COVID-19 (a few samples of this study predate the infection). Cell type and time point are not known. Both conserved end residues are part of each CDR3. The order of the fields is clone size, J gene, D gene, V gene, CDR3 protein, CDR3 DNA. D genes are given only for firm matches. Where a row states a size, it is once, few, many or the class of an expanded clone; other rows omit it.

clone_size: -
j_call: TRBJ2-2
d_call: -
v_call: TRBV19
cdr3_aa: CASHTTNTGELFF
cdr3_nt: TGTGCCAGTCACACCACGAACACCGGGGAGCTGTTTTTT

clone_size: many
j_call: TRBJ2-1
d_call: -
v_call: TRBV7-6
cdr3_aa: CASSPFIGNEQFF
cdr3_nt: TGTGCCAGCAGCCCATTTATTGGCAATGAGCAGTTCTTC

clone_size: many
j_call: TRBJ2-7
d_call: -
v_call: TRBV6-2/TRBV6-3
cdr3_aa: CASSYSPQVGGYHEQYF
cdr3_nt: TGTGCCAGCAGTTACTCCCCTCAGGTAGGAGGGTACCACGAGCAGTACTTC

clone_size: -
j_call: TRBJ2-1
d_call: TRBD2
v_call: TRBV5-6
cdr3_aa: CASSGSAGWGDF
cdr3_nt: TGTGCCAGCAGCGGCTCAGCGGGGTGGGGGGACTTC

clone_size: few
j_call: TRBJ1-1
d_call: -
v_call: TRBV11-2
cdr3_aa: CASSHWGGEAFF
cdr3_nt: TGTGCCAGCAGCCATTGGGGGGGTGAAGCTTTCTTT

clone_size: -
j_call: TRBJ2-7
d_call: TRBD1
v_call: TRBV18
cdr3_aa: CASSPRSPSGTEYEQYF
cdr3_nt: TGTGCCAGCTCACCCCGTTCCCCTTCCGGGACAGAATACGAGCAGTACTTC

clone_size: -
j_call: TRBJ2-1
d_call: -
v_call: TRBV12-3/TRBV12-4
cdr3_aa: CASSLGQGLNEQFF
cdr3_nt: TGTGCCAGCAGTTTAGGGCAGGGACTCAATGAGCAGTTCTTC

clone_size: -
j_call: TRBJ2-7
d_call: TRBD2
v_call: TRBV4-1
cdr3_aa: CASSQVQRGTYEQYF
cdr3_nt: TGCGCCAGCAGCCAAGTACAGCGGGGAACCTACGAGCAGTACTTC

clone_size: once
j_call: TRBJ2-7
d_call: -
v_call: TRBV6-1
cdr3_aa: CASREYGRAGEQYF
cdr3_nt: TGTGCCAGCAGAGAGTATGGCAGGGCCGGGGAGCAGTACTTC

clone_size: -
j_call: TRBJ2-5
d_call: TRBD1
v_call: TRBV20-1
cdr3_aa: CSARGTGIQETQYF
cdr3_nt: TGCAGTGCTAGGGGGACAGGGATCCAAGAGACCCAGTACTTC

clone_size: -
j_call: TRBJ1-1
d_call: TRBD1
v_call: TRBV25-1
cdr3_aa: CASSGHRGRSEAFF
cdr3_nt: TGTGCCAGCAGTGGTCACAGGGGAAGGTCTGAAGCTTTCTTT

clone_size: -
j_call: TRBJ2-7
d_call: -
v_call: TRBV5-1
cdr3_aa: CASSLRQTDEQYF
cdr3_nt: TGCGCCAGCAGCTTGAGGCAGACAGACGAGCAGTACTTC

clone_size: -
j_call: TRBJ2-3
d_call: TRBD1
v_call: TRBV7-9
cdr3_aa: CASSAIPGQEYF
cdr3_nt: TGTGCCAGCAGCGCCATCCCGGGACAGGAGTATTTT

clone_size: -
j_call: TRBJ2-3
d_call: TRBD2
v_call: TRBV9
cdr3_aa: CASSGKKRGARDTQYF
cdr3_nt: TGTGCCAGCAGCGGGAAAAAGCGGGGGGCGCGAGATACGCAGTATTTT

clone_size: -
j_call: TRBJ2-7
d_call: TRBD1
v_call: TRBV15
cdr3_aa: CATSREGQGSEQYF
cdr3_nt: TGTGCCACCAGCAGAGAAGGACAGGGGTCCGAGCAGTACTTC

clone_size: -
j_call: TRBJ2-3
d_call: -
v_call: TRBV7-9
cdr3_aa: CASSLVMGGTDTQYF
cdr3_nt: TGTGCCAGCAGCTTAGTCATGGGAGGCACAGATACGCAGTATTTT

clone_size: few
j_call: TRBJ2-3
d_call: -
v_call: TRBV2
cdr3_aa: CASSNRGGASPTDTQYF
cdr3_nt: TGTGCCAGCAGCAACCGTGGCGGGGCTTCCCCCACAGATACGCAGTATTTT

clone_size: few
j_call: TRBJ2-7
d_call: -
v_call: TRBV7-2
cdr3_aa: CASSPFGAMGAYEQYF
cdr3_nt: TGTGCCAGCAGCCCCTTTGGGGCCATGGGGGCCTACGAGCAGTACTTC

clone_size: few
j_call: TRBJ2-1
d_call: TRBD2
v_call: TRBV29-1
cdr3_aa: CSERTSGNNEQFF
cdr3_nt: TGCAGCGAACGGACTAGCGGGAACAATGAGCAGTTCTTC